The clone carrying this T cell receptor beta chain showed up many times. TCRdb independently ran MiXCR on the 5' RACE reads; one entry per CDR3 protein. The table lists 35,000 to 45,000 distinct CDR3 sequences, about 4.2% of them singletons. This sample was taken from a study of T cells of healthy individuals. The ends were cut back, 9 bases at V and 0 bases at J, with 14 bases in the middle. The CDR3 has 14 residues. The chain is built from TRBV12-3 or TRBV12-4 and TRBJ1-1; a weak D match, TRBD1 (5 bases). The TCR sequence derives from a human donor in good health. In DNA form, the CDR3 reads TGTGCCAGTGGGGCCAGTCCTATGAACACTGAAGCTTTCTTT. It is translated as CASGASPMNTEAFF.